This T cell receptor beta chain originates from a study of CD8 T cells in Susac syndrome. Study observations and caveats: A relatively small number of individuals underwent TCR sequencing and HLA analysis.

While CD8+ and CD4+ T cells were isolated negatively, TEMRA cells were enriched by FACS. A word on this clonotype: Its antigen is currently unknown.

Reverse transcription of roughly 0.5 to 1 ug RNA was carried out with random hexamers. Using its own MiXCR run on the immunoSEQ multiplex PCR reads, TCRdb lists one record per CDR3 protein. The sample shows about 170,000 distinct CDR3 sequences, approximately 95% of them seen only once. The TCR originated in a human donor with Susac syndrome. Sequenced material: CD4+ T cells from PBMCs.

The CDR3 loop is CASSWDGYNQPQHF. Here the CDR3 DNA reads TGTGCCAGCAGCTGGGACGGCTACAATCAGCCCCAGCATTTT. The chain employs TRBV7-2 and TRBJ1-5; a possible D gene is TRBD1 (5 bases). The V and J ends lost 4 bases and 3 bases respectively, with 10 bases between them. The CDR3 is 14 residues long. Germline lookup yields CDR1 SGHTA and CDR2 FQGNSA.